This T cell receptor (beta chain) originates from a study of cytomegalovirus exposure and HLA in healthy donors. Use of 60 Vbeta and 13 Jbeta primers characterized the PCR. Source study methods: In a later analysis, some 11 million of 75 million to 85 million unique beta chains occurred in at least two donors. The data were produced by immunoSEQ multiplex PCR, yet TCRdb's version contains in-frame clones alone and is incomplete. V, J and clone size reflect that table, while D and trimming were determined from the DNA. The sample has 150,000 to 200,000 clones; about 80% are singletons. General study findings and limits: Owing to their indistinguishability, certain V segments, notably TRBV6-2 and TRBV6-3, were excluded. Prediction of most subjects' HLA-A and HLA-B alleles by TCR beta sequences was reportedly accurate.

Germline CDR1 MNHNS, CDR2 SASEGT. Losses at the gene ends were 6 bases for V and 2 bases for J; bases not matched to a gene: 4. This CDR3 comprises 15 residues. Comment on this clone: What it binds is not known. Other DNA sequences within the sample encode an identical CDR3.

Donors were nominally healthy when sampled, though unrecorded immune exposures were likely. The clonotype comes from a woman between 50 and 59 years old in good health and CMV-seronegative. The sample consisted of PBMCs. The rearrangement joins TRBV6-1 to TRBJ2-2; 9 positions match TRBD1. The CDR3 DNA is TGTGCCAGCAGCGAACAGGGGGCTAACACCGGGGAGCTGTTTTTT. It encodes CASSEQGANTGELFF.